This T cell receptor (beta chain) came from a study of blood T cell repertoires in COVID-19. In the study overall: Acute and convalescent COVID-19 specimens originated in the United States, Italy and Spain. PBMCs, B-cell-depleted T cells, or T cells were the source of the cDNA or gDNA that made up the material.

Original processing methods: Cell counts per sample came from amplifying reference gene primers. The data were produced by immunoSEQ multiplex PCR, yet TCRdb's version contains in-frame clones alone and is incomplete. The DNA was the basis for D and trimming; V, J and clone size are from that table. The sample gives about half a million clones, 70% to 90% of which show up once; about 3.2% is in the top ten. This CDR3 comprises 14 residues. Germline V lookup: CDR1 SGDLS, CDR2 YYNGEE. The junction had 2 bases not matched to a gene; V was cut back by 3 bases and J by 3 bases. The receptor's source is a human donor in a cohort sampled during active COVID-19. Sequenced: peripheral blood. The chain combines TRBV9 with TRBJ2-7; 11 bases line up with TRBD2. CDR3 nucleotide sequence: TGTGCCAGCAGCGAGGGACTAGCGGACTACGAGCAGTACTTC. It is translated as CASSEGLADYEQYF.